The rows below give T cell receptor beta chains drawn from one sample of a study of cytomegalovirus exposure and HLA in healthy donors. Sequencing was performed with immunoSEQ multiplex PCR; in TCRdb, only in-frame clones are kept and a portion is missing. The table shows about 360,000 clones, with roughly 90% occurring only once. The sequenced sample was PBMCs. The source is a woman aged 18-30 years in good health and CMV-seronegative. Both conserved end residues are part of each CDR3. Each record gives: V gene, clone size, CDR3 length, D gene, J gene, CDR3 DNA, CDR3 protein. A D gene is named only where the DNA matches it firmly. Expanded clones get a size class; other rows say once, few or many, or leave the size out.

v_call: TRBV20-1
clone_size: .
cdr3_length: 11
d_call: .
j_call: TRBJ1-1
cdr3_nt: TGCAGTGCTTCGCGGGATTTGAAAGCTTTCTTT
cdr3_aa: CSASRDLKAFF

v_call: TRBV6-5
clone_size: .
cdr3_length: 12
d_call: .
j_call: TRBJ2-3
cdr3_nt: TGTGCCAGCAGTCGACAGACAGATACGCAGTATTTT
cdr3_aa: CASSRQTDTQYF

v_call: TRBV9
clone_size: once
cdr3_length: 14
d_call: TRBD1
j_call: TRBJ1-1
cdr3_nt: TGTGCCAGCAGCCCTAGACACAGGGGGCGTGAAGCTTTCTTT
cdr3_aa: CASSPRHRGREAFF

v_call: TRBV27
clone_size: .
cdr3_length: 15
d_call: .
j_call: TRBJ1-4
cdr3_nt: TGTGCCAGCAGTTTACGACCGGGGAGTGGTGAAAAACTGTTTTTT
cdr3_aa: CASSLRPGSGEKLFF

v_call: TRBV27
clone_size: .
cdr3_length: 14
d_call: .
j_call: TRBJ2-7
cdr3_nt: TGTGCCAGCAGTTTTGGCAGGTTCTCCTACGAGCAGTACTTC
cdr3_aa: CASSFGRFSYEQYF

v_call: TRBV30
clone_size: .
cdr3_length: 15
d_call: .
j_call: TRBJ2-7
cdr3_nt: TGTGCCTGGAGTCAGGAGGGACAGTTATCCTACGAGCAGTACTTC
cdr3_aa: CAWSQEGQLSYEQYF

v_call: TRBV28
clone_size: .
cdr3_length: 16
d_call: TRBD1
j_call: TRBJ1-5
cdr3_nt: TGTGCCAGCAGTCCCGACAGGGGGAATAGCAATCAGCCCCAGCATTTT
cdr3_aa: CASSPDRGNSNQPQHF

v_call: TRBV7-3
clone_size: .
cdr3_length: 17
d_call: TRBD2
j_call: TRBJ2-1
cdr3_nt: TGTGCCAGCAGCGCCGGGACTAGCGGGAGTGGCAACAATGAGCAGTTCTTC
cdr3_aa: CASSAGTSGSGNNEQFF

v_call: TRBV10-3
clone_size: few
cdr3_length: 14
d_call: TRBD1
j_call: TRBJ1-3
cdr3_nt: TGTGCCATCAGCGCAACAGGGGCTGGAAACACCATATATTTT
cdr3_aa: CAISATGAGNTIYF

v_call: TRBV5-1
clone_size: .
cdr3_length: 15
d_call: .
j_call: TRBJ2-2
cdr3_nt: TGCGCCAGCAGCTTGGGTGGAGGGGACACCGGGGAGCTGTTTTTT
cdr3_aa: CASSLGGGDTGELFF

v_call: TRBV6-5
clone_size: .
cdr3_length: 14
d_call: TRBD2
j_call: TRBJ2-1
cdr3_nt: TGTGCCAGCAGCCGGACTAGCTCCTACAATGAGCAGTTCTTC
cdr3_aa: CASSRTSSYNEQFF

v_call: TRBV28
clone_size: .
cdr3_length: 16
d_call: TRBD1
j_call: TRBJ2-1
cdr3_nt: TGTGCCAGCAGCTTGTACAGGGGAAGCTCCTACAATGAGCAGTTCTTC
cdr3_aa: CASSLYRGSSYNEQFF

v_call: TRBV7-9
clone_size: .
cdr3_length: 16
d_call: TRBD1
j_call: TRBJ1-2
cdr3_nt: TGTGCCAGCAGCTTATCCTCGGACAGGGGCTACTATGGCTACACCTTC
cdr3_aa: CASSLSSDRGYYGYTF

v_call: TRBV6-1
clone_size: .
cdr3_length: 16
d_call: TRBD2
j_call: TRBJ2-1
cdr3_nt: TGTGCCAGCAGTGAAGTCGGTTTAGCGGGAGAAGGTGAGCAGTTCTTC
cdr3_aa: CASSEVGLAGEGEQFF

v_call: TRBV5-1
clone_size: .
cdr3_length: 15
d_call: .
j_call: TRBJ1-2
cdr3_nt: TGCGCCAGCAGCTTGGGGGACACGATAAACTATGGCTACACCTTC
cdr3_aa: CASSLGDTINYGYTF

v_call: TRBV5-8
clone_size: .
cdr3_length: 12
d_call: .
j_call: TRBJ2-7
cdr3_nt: TGTGCCAGCAGCCAACAAGGGGGCGAGCAGTACTTC
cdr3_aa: CASSQQGGEQYF

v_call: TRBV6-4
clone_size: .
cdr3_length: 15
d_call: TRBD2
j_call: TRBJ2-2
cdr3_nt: TGTGCCAGCAGTAAAGCGGGAGGGCACACCGGGGAGCTGTTTTTT
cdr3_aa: CASSKAGGHTGELFF

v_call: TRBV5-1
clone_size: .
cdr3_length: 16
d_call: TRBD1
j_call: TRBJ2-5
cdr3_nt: TGCGCCAGCAGCCCAGGGACAGGCCTTGAGAGGGAGACCCAGTACTTC
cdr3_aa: CASSPGTGLERETQYF

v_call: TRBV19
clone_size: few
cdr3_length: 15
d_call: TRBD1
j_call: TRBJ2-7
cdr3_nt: TGTGCCAGTAGTCTCTGGACAGGGGGGGCCTACGAGCAGTACTTC
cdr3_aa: CASSLWTGGAYEQYF

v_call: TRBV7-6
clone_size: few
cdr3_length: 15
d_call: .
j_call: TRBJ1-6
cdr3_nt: TGTGCCAGCAGCCATCAACGGGGTTCGAATTCACCCCTCCACTTT
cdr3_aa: CASSHQRGSNSPLHF

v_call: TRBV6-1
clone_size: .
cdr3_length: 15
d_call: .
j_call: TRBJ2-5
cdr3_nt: TGTGCCAGCAGTGGGCAGGGGATGTATGGAGAGACCCAGTACTTC
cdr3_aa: CASSGQGMYGETQYF

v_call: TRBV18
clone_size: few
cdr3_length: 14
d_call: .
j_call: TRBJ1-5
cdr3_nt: TGTGCCAGCTCACGGGCTTGGAGCAATCAGCCCCAGCATTTT
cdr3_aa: CASSRAWSNQPQHF

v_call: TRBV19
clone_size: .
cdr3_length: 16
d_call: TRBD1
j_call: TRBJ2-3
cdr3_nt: TGTGCCAGTAGTATAGGCACAGGGGGCGGCACAGATACGCAGTATTTT
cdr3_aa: CASSIGTGGGTDTQYF

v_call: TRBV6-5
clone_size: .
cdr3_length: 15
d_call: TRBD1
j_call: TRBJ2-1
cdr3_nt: TGTGCCAGCAGTACTAGACAGGGAATCTACAATGAGCAGTTCTTC
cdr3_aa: CASSTRQGIYNEQFF

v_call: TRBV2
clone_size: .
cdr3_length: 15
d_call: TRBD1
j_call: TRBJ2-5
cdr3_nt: TGTGCCAGCAGCCCAGGGACAGGGGGCTTCGAGACCCAGTACTTC
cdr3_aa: CASSPGTGGFETQYF

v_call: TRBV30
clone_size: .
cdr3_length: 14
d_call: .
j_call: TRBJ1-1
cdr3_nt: TGTGCCTGGAGTTTAGCGTTTATGGGCACTGAAGCTTTCTTT
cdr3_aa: CAWSLAFMGTEAFF

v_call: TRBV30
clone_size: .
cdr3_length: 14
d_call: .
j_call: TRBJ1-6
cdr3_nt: TGTGCCGGACAAATAGGACAGTTAAATTCACCCCTCCACTTT
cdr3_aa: CAGQIGQLNSPLHF

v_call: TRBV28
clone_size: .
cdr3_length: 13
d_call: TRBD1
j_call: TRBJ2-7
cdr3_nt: TGTGCCAGCAGTTTAGGGACAGGTTACGAGCAGTACTTC
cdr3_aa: CASSLGTGYEQYF

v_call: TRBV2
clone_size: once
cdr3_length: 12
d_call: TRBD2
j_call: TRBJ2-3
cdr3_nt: TGTGCCAGCACCCGGGGGGCAGATACGCAGTATTTT
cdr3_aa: CASTRGADTQYF

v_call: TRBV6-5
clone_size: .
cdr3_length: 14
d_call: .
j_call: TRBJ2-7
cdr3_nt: TGTGCCAGCAGTCGATCGACAGGTTCCTACGAGCAGTACTTC
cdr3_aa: CASSRSTGSYEQYF

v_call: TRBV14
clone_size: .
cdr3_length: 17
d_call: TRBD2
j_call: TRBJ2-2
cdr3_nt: TGTGCCAGCAGCCAAGATTTCCTAGCGGGGGAAACCGGGGAGCTGTTTTTT
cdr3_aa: CASSQDFLAGETGELFF

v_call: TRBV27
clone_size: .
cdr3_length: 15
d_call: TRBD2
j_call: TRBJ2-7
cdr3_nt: TGTGCCAACTTACGAATTGGCGGGAGAACGGGAGAGCAGTACTTC
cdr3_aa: CANLRIGGRTGEQYF

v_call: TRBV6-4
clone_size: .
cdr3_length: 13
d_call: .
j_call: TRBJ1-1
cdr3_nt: TGTGCCAGCAGTGAGGAATCAGGCCACGAAGCTTTCTTT
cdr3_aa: CASSEESGHEAFF